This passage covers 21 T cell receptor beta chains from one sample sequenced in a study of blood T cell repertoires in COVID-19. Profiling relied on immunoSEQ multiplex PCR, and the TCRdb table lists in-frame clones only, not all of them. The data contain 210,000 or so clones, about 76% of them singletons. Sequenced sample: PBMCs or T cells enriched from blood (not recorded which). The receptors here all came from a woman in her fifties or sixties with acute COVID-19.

The CDR3 region is CASRGGWADTQYF. The DNA for the CDR3 is TGTGCCAGCCGGGGGGGATGGGCAGATACGCAGTATTTT. This chain links TRBV7-9 with TRBJ2-3; 8 nucleotides align to TRBD2. Germline values: CDR1 SEHNR, CDR2 FQNEAQ (reference sequence). The CDR3 has 13 amino acids. The V and J ends lost 8 bases and 4 bases, in that order; junction bases with no gene match: 5. The variable domain in full, with the rest retrieved from reference TRBV7-9 and TRBJ2-3, is DTGVSQNPRHKITKRGQNVTFRCDPISEHNRLYWYRQTLGQGPEFLTYFQNEAQLEKSRLLSDRFSAERPKGSFSTLEIQRTEQGDSAMYLCASRGGWADTQYFGPGTRLTVL.

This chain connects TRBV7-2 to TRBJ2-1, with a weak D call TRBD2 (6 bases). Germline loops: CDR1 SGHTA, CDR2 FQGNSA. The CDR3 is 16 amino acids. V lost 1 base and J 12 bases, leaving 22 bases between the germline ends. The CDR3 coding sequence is TGTGCCAGCAGCTTAGAAGTCGCGACTAGTGGAAGTTCGCAGTTCTTC. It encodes CASSLEVATSGSSQFF.

The CDR3 region has the DNA TGCGCCAGCAGCCAAGGGACTAGCGTCTACAATGAGCAGTTCTTC. Encoded protein: CASSQGTSVYNEQFF. The chain couples TRBV4-1 to TRBJ2-1; 9 bases match TRBD2. With V trimmed by 1 base and J by 3 bases, 1 base remained unmatched. In germline, CDR1 is MGHRA, CDR2 YSYEKL. CDR3 length: 15 amino acids.

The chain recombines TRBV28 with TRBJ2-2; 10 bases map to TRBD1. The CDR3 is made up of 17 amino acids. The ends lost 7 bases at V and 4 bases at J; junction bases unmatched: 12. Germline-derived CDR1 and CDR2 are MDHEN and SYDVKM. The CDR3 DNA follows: TGTGCCAGCACACCCAGGGGGGACAGGGGATCCACCGGGGAGCTGTTTTTT. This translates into CASTPRGDRGSTGELFF. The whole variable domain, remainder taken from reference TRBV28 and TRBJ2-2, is DVKVTQSSRYLVKRTGEKVFLECVQDMDHENMFWYRQDPGLGLRLIYFSYDVKMKEKGDIPEGYSVSREKKERFSLILESASTNQTSMYLCASTPRGDRGSTGELFFGEGSRLTVL.

The CDR3 reads CASSRDRAYNSPLHF. As DNA, the CDR3 is TGCGCCAGCAGCCGGGACAGGGCCTATAATTCACCCCTCCACTTT. This chain connects TRBV4-3 to TRBJ1-6; 9 bases are shared with TRBD1. Per germline, CDR1 LGHNA and CDR2 YSLEER. V was clipped by 4 bases and J by 2 bases; unmatched bases: 0. CDR3 length equals 15 residues.

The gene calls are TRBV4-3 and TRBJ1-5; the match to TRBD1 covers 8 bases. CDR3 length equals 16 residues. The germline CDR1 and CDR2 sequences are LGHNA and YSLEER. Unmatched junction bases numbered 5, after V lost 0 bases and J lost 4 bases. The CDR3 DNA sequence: TGCGCCAGCAGCCAAGATCCAAGGACAGGGAATCAGCCCCAGCATTTT. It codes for CASSQDPRTGNQPQHF.

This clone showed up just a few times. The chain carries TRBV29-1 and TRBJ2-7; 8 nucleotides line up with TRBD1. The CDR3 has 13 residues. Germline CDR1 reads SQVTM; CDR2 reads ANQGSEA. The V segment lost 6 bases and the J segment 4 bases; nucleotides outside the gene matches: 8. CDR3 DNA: TGCAGCGTATCCGGGACAGGCGGGTACGAGCAGTACTTC. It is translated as CSVSGTGGYEQYF.

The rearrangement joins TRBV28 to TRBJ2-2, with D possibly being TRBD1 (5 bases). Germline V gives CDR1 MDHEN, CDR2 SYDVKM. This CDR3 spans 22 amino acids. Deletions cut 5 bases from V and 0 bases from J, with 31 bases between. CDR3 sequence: CASSTARMDMTAPSANTGELFF. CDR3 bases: TGTGCCAGCAGTACCGCCCGGATGGACATGACTGCCCCCTCCGCGAACACCGGGGAGCTGTTTTTT.

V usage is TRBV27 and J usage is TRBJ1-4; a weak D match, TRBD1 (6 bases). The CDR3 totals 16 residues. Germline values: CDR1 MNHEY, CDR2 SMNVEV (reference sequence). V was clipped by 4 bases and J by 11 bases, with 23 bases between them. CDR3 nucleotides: TGTGCCAGCAGTTCGAGTCCCAGAGGGGACCAGGGGAAACTGTTTTTT. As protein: CASSSSPRGDQGKLFF.

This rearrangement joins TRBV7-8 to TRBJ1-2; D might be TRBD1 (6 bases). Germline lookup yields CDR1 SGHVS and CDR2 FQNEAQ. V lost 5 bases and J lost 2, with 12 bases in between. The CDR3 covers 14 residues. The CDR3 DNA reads TGTGCCAGCAGCATAGGACAGCCCAACTATGGCTACACCTTC. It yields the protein CASSIGQPNYGYTF.

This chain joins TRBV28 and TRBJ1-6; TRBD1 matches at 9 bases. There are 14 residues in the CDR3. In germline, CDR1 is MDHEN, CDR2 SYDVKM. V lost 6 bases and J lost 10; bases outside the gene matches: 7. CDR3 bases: TGTGCCAGCAGCGTCACAGGGGGCAACTCACCCCTCCACTTT. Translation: CASSVTGGNSPLHF.

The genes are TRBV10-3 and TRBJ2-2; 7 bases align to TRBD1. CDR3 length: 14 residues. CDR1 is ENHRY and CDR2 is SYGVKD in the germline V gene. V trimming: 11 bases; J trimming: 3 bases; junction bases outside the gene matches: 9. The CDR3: CASGGKVYTGELFF. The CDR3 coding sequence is TGTGCCTCAGGGGGAAAAGTTTACACCGGGGAGCTGTTTTTT.

In DNA, the CDR3 is TGTGCCAGCAGCCTCAGGACATTAATCCACGAGCAGTACTTC. Amino acid sequence: CASSLRTLIHEQYF. The rearrangement joins TRBV7-9 to TRBJ2-7; D might be TRBD1 (5 bases). V dropped 5 bases and J dropped 5 bases, with 16 bases sitting between them. Germline V gives CDR1 SEHNR, CDR2 FQNEAQ (reference sequence). This CDR3 has 14 residues.

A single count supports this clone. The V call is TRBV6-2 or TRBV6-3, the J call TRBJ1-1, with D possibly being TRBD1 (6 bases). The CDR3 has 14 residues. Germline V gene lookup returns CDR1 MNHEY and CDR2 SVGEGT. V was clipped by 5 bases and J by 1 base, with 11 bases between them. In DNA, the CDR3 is TGTGCCAGCAGTCATACCAGGGGGAACACTGAAGCTTTCTTT. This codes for CASSHTRGNTEAFF.

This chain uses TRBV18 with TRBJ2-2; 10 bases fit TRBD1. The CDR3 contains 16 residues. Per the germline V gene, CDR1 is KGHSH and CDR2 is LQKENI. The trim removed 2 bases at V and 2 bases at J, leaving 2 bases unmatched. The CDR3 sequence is CASSPGQGENTGELFF. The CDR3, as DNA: TGTGCCAGCTCACCAGGACAGGGGGAAAACACCGGGGAGCTGTTTTTT.

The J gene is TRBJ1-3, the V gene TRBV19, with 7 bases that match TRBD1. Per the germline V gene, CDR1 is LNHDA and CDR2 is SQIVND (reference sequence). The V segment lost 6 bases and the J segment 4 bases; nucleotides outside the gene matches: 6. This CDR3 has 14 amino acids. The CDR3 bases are TGTGCCAGTAGGATGACAGGGTTCGGAAACACCATATATTTT. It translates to CASRMTGFGNTIYF.

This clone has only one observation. This CDR3 reads CASGPDTTGTYEQYF. Here the CDR3 DNA reads TGTGCTAGTGGTCCTGACACGACAGGGACCTACGAGCAGTACTTC. This sequence joins TRBV12-5 and TRBJ2-7; 7 bases align to TRBD1. The CDR3 runs to 15 residues. The germline CDR1 and CDR2 sequences are LGHNT and FRNRAP. Trimming removed 5 bases from V and 2 bases from J; junction bases left unmatched: 9.

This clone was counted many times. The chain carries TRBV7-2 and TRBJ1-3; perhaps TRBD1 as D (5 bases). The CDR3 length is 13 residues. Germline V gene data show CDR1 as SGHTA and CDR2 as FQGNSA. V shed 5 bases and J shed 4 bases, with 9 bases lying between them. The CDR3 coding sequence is TGTGCCAGCAGCAACAGGAACGGAAACACCATATATTTT. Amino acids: CASSNRNGNTIYF. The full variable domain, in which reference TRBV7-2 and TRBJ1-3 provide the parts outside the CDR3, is GAGVSQSPSNKVTEKGKDVELRCDPISGHTALYWYRQSLGQGLEFLIYFQGNSAPDKSGLPSDRFSAERTGGSVSTLTIQRTQQEDSAVYLCASSNRNGNTIYFGEGSWLTVV.

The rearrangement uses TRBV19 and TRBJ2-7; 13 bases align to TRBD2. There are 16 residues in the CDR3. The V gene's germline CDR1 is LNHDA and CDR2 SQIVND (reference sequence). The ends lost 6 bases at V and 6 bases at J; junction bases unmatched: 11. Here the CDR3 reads CASRRLAGGGGGEQYF. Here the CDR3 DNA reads TGTGCCAGTAGGAGACTAGCGGGGGGCGGAGGAGGCGAGCAGTACTTC.

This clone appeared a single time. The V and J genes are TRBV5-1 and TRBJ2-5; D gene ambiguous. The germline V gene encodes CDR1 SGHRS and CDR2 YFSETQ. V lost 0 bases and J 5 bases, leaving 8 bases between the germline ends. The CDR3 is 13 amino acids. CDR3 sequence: CASSLGPPETQYF. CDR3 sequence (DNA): TGCGCCAGCAGCTTGGGTCCCCCGGAGACCCAGTACTTC.

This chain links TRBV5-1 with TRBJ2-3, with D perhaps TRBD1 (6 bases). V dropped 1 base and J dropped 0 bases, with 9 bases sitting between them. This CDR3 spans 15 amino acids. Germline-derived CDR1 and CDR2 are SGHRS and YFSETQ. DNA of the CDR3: TGCGCCAGCAGCTTGAATGGACAGAGCACAGATACGCAGTATTTT. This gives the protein CASSLNGQSTDTQYF.